These 10 T cell receptor beta chains share one sample of origin, sequenced in a study of blood T cell repertoires in COVID-19 (dated by TCRdb to the early 2020s). Libraries were prepared through the immunoSEQ multiplex PCR assay. TCRdb provides this immuneACCESS table in a form limited to in-frame rearrangements. Some clones are lacking; in checked studies, under half of them reflect an unresolved V gene, and why the rest are absent is not known. The sample records 200,000 to 300,000 clones, approximately 86% of which are singletons. The ten largest make up around 5% of the sample. The specimen was peripheral blood. These receptors were collected from a woman aged 60-75 years with COVID-19, enrolled during active disease.

The rearrangement links TRBV11-2 to TRBJ1-1; 11 bases fit TRBD1. The CDR3 is 15 amino acids. Germline trimming cut 2 bases from V and 9 bases from J; bases unmatched to any gene: 8. Germline values: CDR1 SGHAT, CDR2 FQNNGV. The CDR3 loop is CASSLSGTGGSKAFF. In nucleotides, the CDR3 is TGTGCCAGCAGCTTATCTGGGACAGGGGGATCGAAAGCTTTCTTT.

This clone came up once. The chain has TRBV27 and TRBJ2-2, with 10 bases that match TRBD2. V dropped 8 bases and J dropped 4; count of bases not matched to a gene: 7. CDR1 is MNHEY, CDR2 SMNVEV, per germline (reference sequence). This CDR3 is 15 amino acids long. CDR3 DNA sequence: TGTGCCAGCTCTCCTCTAGCGGGAGTCACCGGGGAGCTGTTTTTT. Translated, it gives CASSPLAGVTGELFF.

The J gene is TRBJ2-7, the V gene TRBV6-5, with TRBD2 identical over 15 bases. The CDR3 is 15 residues long. CDR1 MNHEY and CDR2 SVGAGI come from the germline V gene. V shed 8 bases, J shed 6 bases, and the junction held 8 bases outside the gene matches. The CDR3 coding sequence is TGTGCCAGCTTACCTCTGGGACTAGCGGGAGGCGAGCAGTACTTC. Its protein is CASLPLGLAGGEQYF.

The chain uses TRBV28 and TRBJ1-6; D may be TRBD1 (5 bases). CDR3 length equals 16 residues. CDR1 and CDR2 from the germline V gene are MDHEN and SYDVKM. The V end lost 0 bases, the J end lost 0 bases, and 6 bases lay between the germline ends. CDR3 loop: CASSLWTDSYNSPLHF. As DNA, the CDR3 is TGTGCCAGCAGTTTATGGACAGACTCCTATAATTCACCCCTCCACTTT.

The gene calls are TRBV27 and TRBJ2-7; a weak D match, TRBD1 (6 bases). CDR1 and CDR2 (germline): MNHEY, SMNVEV (reference sequence). This CDR3 spans 17 amino acids. The V and J ends lost 4 bases and 4 bases respectively, with 23 bases between them. For the CDR3, the DNA is TGTGCCAGCAGTTCTCTACACGGGACAAGGGTTCCTTACGAGCAGTACTTC. Its translation: CASSSLHGTRVPYEQYF.

The V and J genes are TRBV6-6 and TRBJ2-7; 8 bases fit TRBD1. There are 14 residues in the CDR3. Germline V gene lookup returns CDR1 MNHNY and CDR2 SVGAGI (reference sequence). Trimming at V came to 6 bases and at J to 6 bases, leaving 10 bases not matched to a gene. CDR3 sequence reads: CASSKGQGWGEQYF. CDR3 sequence (DNA): TGTGCCAGCAGCAAAGGACAGGGATGGGGCGAGCAGTACTTC.

This chain uses TRBV7-9 with TRBJ1-4; TRBD1 aligns across 10 bases. J was trimmed by 4 bases and V by 5 bases; bases with no gene match: 7. CDR3 size: 16 residues. CDR1 SEHNR and CDR2 FQNEAQ come from the germline V gene (reference sequence). Here the CDR3 DNA reads TGTGCCAGCAGCACGGGACAGGGGTCGTTTAATGAAAAACTGTTTTTT. It yields the protein CASSTGQGSFNEKLFF.

This sequence joins TRBV24-1 and TRBJ1-5, with D perhaps TRBD1 (6 bases). This CDR3 has 14 amino acids. V lost 9 bases, J lost 0 bases, and 11 bases lay in between. Germline-derived CDR1 and CDR2 are KGHDR and SFDVKD. The CDR3 nucleotides are TGTGCCACCGGGGGACATTTTAGCAATCAGCCCCAGCATTTT. Protein product: CATGGHFSNQPQHF.

V usage is TRBV9 and J usage is TRBJ2-1; 8 bases line up with TRBD2. Losses at the gene ends were 0 bases for V and 6 bases for J; bases not matched to a gene: 5. This CDR3 is built from 15 residues. In germline, CDR1 is SGDLS, CDR2 YYNGEE. CDR3 coding DNA: TGTGCCAGCAGCGTAGACGGGAGGGCCTTCAATGAGCAGTTCTTC. Protein sequence: CASSVDGRAFNEQFF.

V usage is TRBV30 and J usage is TRBJ1-3; TRBD1 might be the D (5 bases). The V end was cut by 4 bases, the J end by 0 bases, with 10 bases between. This CDR3 contains 14 residues. The germline CDR1 and CDR2 sequences are GTSNPN and SVGIG (reference sequence). In nucleotides, the CDR3 is TGTGCCTGGAAGGGGTGGTCCTCTGGAAACACCATATATTTT. Its protein is CAWKGWSSGNTIYF.